The clone carrying this T cell receptor (beta chain) has a count of ten or more. Its antigen is currently unknown. This sample was taken from a study of metastatic and nonmetastatic thyroid tumors. On the study more broadly: Comparative analysis of repertoires was undertaken across blood and tumor or nodule tissue obtained from malignant and benign thyroid patients. Findings and caveats of the study: Patients with malignant thyroid tumors reportedly had significantly higher TCR beta diversity than those with benign nodules, in blood and tumor.

Until they underwent thyroid surgery, no patient had received any treatment. Original methodology: Between-group CDR3 differences, defined by clinicopathological status, yielded a distant-metastasis classifier for papillary thyroid cancer. TCRdb re-clonotyped the PCR reads through MiXCR. These V and J calls derive from TCRdb rather than the authors' analysis. Seen here are under 75,000 clones, around 19% observed once, and the top ten hold more than 10%. The germline V gene has CDR1 SGDLS and CDR2 YYNGEE. This CDR3 contains 15 residues. Trimming removed 7 bases from V and 4 bases from J, with 20 bases in between.

Sample: blood. This sequence originates from a female donor with papillary thyroid cancer or a benign thyroid nodule (not recorded which). Some clones in this sample may be carry-over from other donors' samples. The chain links TRBV9 to TRBJ2-5; the D gene is possibly TRBD2 (5 bases). CDR3: CASGSMGARGETQYF. CDR3 sequence (DNA): TGTGCCAGCGGATCCATGGGCGCTCGGGGAGAGACCCAGTACTTC.